The 18 T cell receptor beta chains presented below share a single source sample, sequenced in a study of T cell repertoires in aging, cancer and after chemotherapy. A mixed TRB-A/B primer pool amplified rearranged TRB by multiplex touch-down PCR. TCRdb re-analysed the multiplex PCR reads in MiXCR, keeping a single row per CDR3 protein. The sample holds some 10,000 distinct CDR3 sequences, 30% to 45% seen once. The template was genomic DNA from peripheral blood, not RNA. Specimen: blood. The source is a human donor in good health.

This clonotype was recorded a few times. The chain combines TRBV27 with TRBJ2-3; 9 bases line up with TRBD1. The germline CDR1 and CDR2 sequences are MNHEY and SMNVEV (reference sequence). The trim removed 6 bases at V and 2 bases at J, leaving 6 bases unmatched. The CDR3 consists of 15 residues. CDR3 sequence: CASSSGTGYTDTQYF. CDR3 in DNA: TGTGCCAGCAGCTCCGGGACAGGGTACACAGATACGCAGTATTTT.

Relative to its sample, this clonotype is medium-sized (0.01 to 0.1%). This chain joins TRBV29-1 and TRBJ2-2, with D tentatively TRBD1 or TRBD2 (5 bases each). Germline loops: CDR1 SQVTM, CDR2 ANQGSEA. The V gene lost 5 bases and the J gene lost 5 bases, with 15 bases spanning the gap. This CDR3 has 14 residues. The CDR3 sequence is CSVQGGGKTGELFF. The CDR3 DNA reads TGCAGCGTTCAGGGTGGAGGAAAAACCGGGGAGCTGTTTTTT.

This chain links TRBV11-1 with TRBJ2-1; no clear D gene. CDR1 is SGHAT, CDR2 FQDESV, per germline (reference sequence). The CDR3 consists of 13 residues. V lost 5 bases and J 5 bases, leaving 10 bases between the germline ends. The DNA for the CDR3 is TGTGCCAGCAGCCAATTATTTCACAATGAGCAGTTCTTC. It encodes CASSQLFHNEQFF. The complete variable domain, with remaining parts taken from reference TRBV11-1 and TRBJ2-1, reads EAEVAQSPRYKITEKSQAVAFWCDPISGHATLYWYRQILGQGPELLVQFQDESVVDDSQLPKDRFSAERLKGVDSTLKIQPAELGDSAMYLCASSQLFHNEQFFGPGTRLTVL.

This CDR3 reads CASRLGPAETQYF. CDR3 sequence (DNA): TGTGCCAGCCGCCTTGGTCCAGCAGAGACCCAGTACTTC. The chain links TRBV7-2 to TRBJ2-5, with unresolved D. Germline V gene data show CDR1 as SGHTA and CDR2 as FQGNSA. The CDR3 runs 13 residues. V lost 8 bases to trimming and J lost 4 bases, with 14 bases between them.

The rearrangement uses TRBV12-3 or TRBV12-4 and TRBJ2-7; 11 bases align to TRBD1. The junction had 9 bases not matched to a gene; V was cut back by 5 bases and J by 3 bases. The CDR3 is made up of 16 amino acids. CDR3 in amino acids: CASSQPGTGGIYEQYF. CDR3 nucleotide sequence: TGTGCCAGCAGTCAACCAGGGACAGGGGGAATCTACGAGCAGTACTTC.

This chain links TRBV5-1 with TRBJ2-3; D remains ambiguous. V lost 0 bases, J lost 3 bases, and 11 bases lay in between. The germline gives CDR1 SGHRS, CDR2 YFSETQ. The CDR3 is made up of 15 amino acids. CDR3 sequence (DNA): TGCGCCAGCAGCTTGGGATCGATAGGAACAGATACGCAGTATTTT. Encoded protein: CASSLGSIGTDTQYF.

Worth noting for this clonotype: The germline gene is not matched at one end of the junction; a read error may be the cause. The chain employs TRBV5-6 and TRBJ2-1; possibly TRBD2 for D (6 bases). The germline gives CDR1 SGHDT, CDR2 YYEEEE. The CDR3 contains 14 residues. CDR3 bases: TGCGCCAGCAGCTTGGGTAGCGGATACAATGAGCAGTTCTTC. Amino acids: CASSLGSGYNEQFF.

This chain connects TRBV18 to TRBJ2-7; D uncertain. Trimming stripped 2 bases from V and 5 bases from J, with 16 bases between. Germline assignment: CDR1 KGHSH and CDR2 LQKENI. The CDR3 contains 15 residues. As DNA, the CDR3 is TGTGCCAGCTCACCAGAGCAAGCCCGTGGCCACGAGCAGTACTTC. As protein: CASSPEQARGHEQYF.

The chain is built from TRBV5-1 and TRBJ1-1, with 12 positions matching TRBD1. This CDR3 is built from 16 residues. The germline CDR1 and CDR2 sequences are SGHRS and YFSETQ. After removal of 3 bases from V and 0 bases from J, the junction contained 3 bases not matched to a gene. CDR3 nucleotide sequence: TGCGCCAGCAGCTCGGGACAGGGGGCTTTGAACACTGAAGCTTTCTTT. Its protein is CASSSGQGALNTEAFF.

The chain carries TRBV5-5 and TRBJ1-4; D not resolved. Germline loops: CDR1 SGHKS, CDR2 YYEKEE (reference sequence). V gave up 0 bases and J gave up 12 bases, with 15 bases separating them. The CDR3 is 14 amino acids. The CDR3 sequence: CASSLEGLALELFF. CDR3 sequence (DNA): TGTGCCAGCAGCTTGGAAGGACTGGCTCTGGAACTGTTTTTT.

The chain has TRBV13 and TRBJ2-5; D unclear. The CDR3 is made up of 13 amino acids. Trimming shortened V by 6 bases and J by 2 bases, and 10 bases separated the two germline ends. The germline gives CDR1 PRHDT, CDR2 FYEKMQ (reference sequence). The CDR3 region is CASSRNTQETQYF. In DNA form, the CDR3 reads TGTGCCAGCAGTAGGAACACACAAGAGACCCAGTACTTC.

This clonotype ranks as medium-sized. The chain has TRBV5-4 and TRBJ2-3; the D gene is possibly TRBD2 (6 bases). Germline CDR1 SGHNT, CDR2 YYREEE (reference sequence). The length of the CDR3 is 15 residues. Trimming took off 4 bases at V and 1 base at J, with 13 bases between the two ends. The CDR3 here is CASSPAGSGTDTQYF. The CDR3 nucleotides are TGTGCCAGCAGCCCCGCGGGGTCGGGCACAGATACGCAGTATTTT.

This clonotype was seen a few times. The chain couples TRBV6-6 to TRBJ2-3; possibly TRBD1 for D (6 bases). V was trimmed by 6 bases and J by 5 bases, leaving 15 bases between them. The germline CDR1 and CDR2 sequences are MNHNY and SVGAGI (reference sequence). This CDR3 region has 14 residues. The DNA of the CDR3 is TGTGCCAGCAGAGGGGGTTTTGAAGTAGATACGCAGTATTTT. As protein: CASRGGFEVDTQYF.

The chain couples TRBV27 to TRBJ2-2, with unresolved D. Trimming left V 5 bases short and J 7 bases short, with 20 bases between. The germline CDR1 and CDR2 sequences are MNHEY and SMNVEV (reference sequence). The CDR3 has 16 residues. The CDR3: CASSTAFGPPRGELFF. For the CDR3, the DNA is TGTGCCAGCAGTACCGCCTTCGGTCCTCCTCGCGGGGAGCTGTTTTTT.

In its sample, this clonotype ranks as medium-sized. This rearrangement joins TRBV29-1 to TRBJ2-1; 8 positions match TRBD1. Germline V gene data show CDR1 as SQVTM and CDR2 as ANQGSEA. This CDR3 region has 11 residues. The V segment lost 6 bases and the J segment 8 bases; nucleotides outside the gene matches: 3. CDR3 amino acids: CSVGTGYEQFF. The CDR3 DNA is TGCAGCGTGGGGACAGGATATGAGCAGTTCTTC.

This CDR3 is CAISESRQGGDEQFF. Here the CDR3 DNA reads TGTGCCATCAGTGAGTCTAGGCAGGGTGGTGATGAGCAGTTCTTC. This chain links TRBV10-3 with TRBJ2-1; tentatively, D is TRBD1 (5 bases). The CDR3 runs 15 residues. Deletions cut 0 bases from V and 8 bases from J, with 14 bases between. Germline CDR1 is ENHRY and CDR2 is SYGVKD.

CDR3 residues: CASSSDRGNTEAFF. The CDR3 bases are TGTGCCAGCAGCTCAGACAGGGGGAACACTGAAGCTTTCTTT. The V and J genes are TRBV5-4 and TRBJ1-1, with 8 bases matching TRBD1. Germline CDR1 reads SGHNT; CDR2 reads YYREEE (reference sequence). The V segment lost 3 bases and the J segment 1 base; nucleotides outside the gene matches: 2. This CDR3 spans 14 amino acids.

The genes are TRBV21-1 and TRBJ2-3. TRBV21-1 is a listed pseudogene. The CDR3 contains 15 residues. The CDR3 coding sequence is TGTGCCAGCAGCTCGAAAAAGAGATGGGGAGATACGCAGTATTTT. This gives the protein CASSSKKRWGDTQYF.